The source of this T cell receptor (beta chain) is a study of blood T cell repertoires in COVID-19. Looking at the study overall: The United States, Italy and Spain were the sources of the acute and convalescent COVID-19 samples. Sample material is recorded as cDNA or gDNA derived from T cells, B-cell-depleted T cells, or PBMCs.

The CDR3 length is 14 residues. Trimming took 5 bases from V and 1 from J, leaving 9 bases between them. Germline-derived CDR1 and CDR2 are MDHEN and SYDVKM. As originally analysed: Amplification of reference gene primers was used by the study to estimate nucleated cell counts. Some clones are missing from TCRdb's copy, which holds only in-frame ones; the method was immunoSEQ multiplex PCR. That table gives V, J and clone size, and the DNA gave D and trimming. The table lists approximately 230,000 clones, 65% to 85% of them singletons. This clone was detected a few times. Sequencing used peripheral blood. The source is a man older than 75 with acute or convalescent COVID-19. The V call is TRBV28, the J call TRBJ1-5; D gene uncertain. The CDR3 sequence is CASSLHTSNQPQHF. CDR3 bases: TGTGCCAGCAGTCTCCATACAAGCAATCAGCCCCAGCATTTT.